This TCR beta chain comes out of a study of cytomegalovirus exposure and HLA in healthy donors. General study results and limits: The authors confirmed in vitro that a few CMV-associated chains were specific for CMV antigens.

Both 60 Vbeta primers and 13 Jbeta primers went into the PCR. Profiled with immunoSEQ multiplex PCR; TCRdb holds only in-frame clones, not every one. This sample has around 200,000 clones, with about 82% found just once. Regarding this clone: Its antigen is currently unknown.

CDR1 is WNHNN, CDR2 SYGVQD, per germline (reference sequence). After removal of 0 bases from V and 3 bases from J, the junction contained 7 bases not matched to a gene. The CDR3 totals 17 residues. The receptor comes from a woman aged 50 to 60 in good health and CMV-seronegative. The sequenced sample was PBMCs. This chain uses TRBV10-1 with TRBJ2-1; 8 nucleotides match TRBD2. CDR3 bases: TGCGCCAGCAGTGAGTCTACTAGCGGACAATACTACAATGAGCAGTTCTTC. This codes for CASSESTSGQYYNEQFF.